One and the same sample provided the 11 T cell receptor beta chains below, sequenced in a study of blood T cell repertoires in COVID-19. Some clones are missing from TCRdb's copy, which holds only in-frame ones; the method was immunoSEQ multiplex PCR. The sample has fewer than 400,000 clones, roughly nine tenths seen once; the top ten hold 1.5% to 2%. The sequencing sample was made of PBMCs or T cells enriched from blood (not recorded which). All receptors derive from a woman in her 30s who had recovered from COVID-19.

The chain carries TRBV15 and TRBJ1-5; D is unresolved. Per germline, CDR1 LNHNV and CDR2 YYDKDF (reference sequence). Trimming cost V 3 bases and J 3 bases, with 15 bases left between them. The CDR3 loop spans 16 amino acids. CDR3 coding DNA: TGTGCCACCAGCAGCATCCTCGGGGAGGCCAATCAGCCCCAGCATTTT. This encodes CATSSILGEANQPQHF.

This clone was recorded once. This sequence joins TRBV2 and TRBJ1-5; 7 bases align to TRBD1. Germline V gene sequence: CDR1 SNHLY, CDR2 FYNNEI. V shed 2 bases, J shed 6 bases, and the junction held 10 bases outside the gene matches. The CDR3 loop spans 16 amino acids. The CDR3 protein is CASSEIRQGVGQPQHF. The CDR3 DNA reads as TGTGCCAGCAGTGAAATTCGACAGGGTGTAGGTCAGCCCCAGCATTTT.

J is TRBJ1-2 and V is TRBV7-8, with a tentative D call TRBD1 (6 bases). The germline V gene encodes CDR1 SGHVS and CDR2 FQNEAQ. V was clipped by 5 bases and J by 8 bases, with 27 bases between them. The CDR3 spans 17 residues. CDR3: CASSPGPRKQGTNGYTF. CDR3 nucleotides: TGTGCCAGCAGCCCTGGGCCCAGAAAACAGGGAACAAACGGCTACACCTTC.

The rearrangement joins TRBV18 to TRBJ1-4, with unresolved D. The CDR3 is 13 amino acids. Trimming removed 4 bases at V and 4 bases at J, with 7 bases between. CDR1 is KGHSH, CDR2 LQKENI, per germline. The CDR3, as DNA: TGTGCCAGCTCACAAGGACTTAATGAAAAACTGTTTTTT. Encoded protein: CASSQGLNEKLFF.

The rearrangement links TRBV7-9 to TRBJ1-6, with D possibly being TRBD1 (5 bases). Per the germline V gene, CDR1 is SEHNR and CDR2 is FQNEAQ (reference sequence). This CDR3 comprises 14 residues. Trimming stripped 11 bases from V and 2 bases from J, with 13 bases between. The CDR3 nucleotides are TGTGCCGGACAATCGGTTGCCTATAATTCACCCCTCCACTTT. This translates into CAGQSVAYNSPLHF.

Notes on this clone: Other DNA sequences within the sample encode an identical CDR3. The chain joins TRBV20-1 to TRBJ2-5; D may be TRBD1 (6 bases). The V and J ends lost 2 bases and 5 bases respectively, with 6 bases between them. The CDR3 covers 11 residues. The germline gives CDR1 DFQATT, CDR2 SNEGSKA (reference sequence). The CDR3 DNA follows: TGCAGTGCTAGACAGGGGGAGACCCAGTACTTC. Translated, it gives CSARQGETQYF.

This clone has a single count. The chain couples TRBV7-6 to TRBJ2-7; D perhaps matches TRBD2 (5 bases). CDR1 is SGHVS and CDR2 is FNYEAQ in the germline V gene. The CDR3 loop spans 12 amino acids. V lost 5 bases and J lost 3, with 8 bases in between. CDR3 in amino acids: CASSARGYEQYF. The CDR3 DNA sequence: TGTGCCAGCAGCGCTCGGGGCTACGAGCAGTACTTC.

The rearrangement uses TRBV6-1 and TRBJ1-6; tentative D call: TRBD1 (6 bases). Trimming stripped 0 bases from V and 9 bases from J, with 9 bases between. This CDR3 comprises 14 residues. In germline, CDR1 is MNHNS, CDR2 SASEGT. The DNA of the CDR3 is TGTGCCAGCAGTGAAGCGGGGGGGCGTTCACCCCTCCACTTT. The encoded protein is CASSEAGGRSPLHF.

The genes are TRBV28 and TRBJ2-1, with TRBD1 matching over 8 bases. V shed 6 bases, J shed 0 bases, and the junction held 4 bases outside the gene matches. The length of the CDR3 is 15 residues. CDR1 MDHEN and CDR2 SYDVKM come from the germline V gene. CDR3 DNA: TGTGCCAGCAGGACAGGGGACCACTCCTACAATGAGCAGTTCTTC. It encodes CASRTGDHSYNEQFF.

This clone was detected only once. V and J are TRBV5-1 and TRBJ1-1; the D is unclear. Germline CDR1 reads SGHRS; CDR2 reads YFSETQ. The CDR3 loop spans 16 amino acids. V was pared by 0 bases and J by 5 bases, with 17 bases between. Here the CDR3 DNA reads TGCGCCAGCAGCTTGGCCCGGACTAGGGCTCATACTGAAGCTTTCTTT. Its protein is CASSLARTRAHTEAFF.

The genes are TRBV9 and TRBJ1-2; D unclear. Between the trimmed V and J ends, which lost 3 bases and 3 bases, there was a span of 12 bases. Germline-derived CDR1 and CDR2 are SGDLS and YYNGEE. This CDR3 has 14 residues. CDR3 sequence reads: CASSGQTTYYGYTF. CDR3 nucleotides: TGTGCCAGCAGCGGGCAGACGACATACTATGGCTACACCTTC.